A single sample is the source of the 14 T cell receptor beta chains below, sequenced in a study of cytomegalovirus exposure and HLA in healthy donors. PCR amplification relied on 60 Vbeta primers (plus 13 Jbeta primers). Profiling relied on immunoSEQ multiplex PCR, and the TCRdb table lists in-frame clones only, not all of them. The top ten clones hold about 1% of a sample with 130,000 or so clones, approximately 77% of them seen once. The sample consisted of PBMCs. The receptor source for this set is a woman aged 55-70 years in good health and CMV-seronegative.

V gene TRBV5-1 combines with J gene TRBJ2-3, with TRBD1 identical over 9 bases. The CDR3 has 16 residues. CDR1 and CDR2 (germline): SGHRS, YFSETQ. V trimming: 3 bases; J trimming: 3 bases; junction bases outside the gene matches: 8. CDR3 nucleotides: TGCGCCAGCAGCTATGAACAGGGGGCAGGAACAGATACGCAGTATTTT. This codes for CASSYEQGAGTDTQYF.

Worth noting for this clone: Other nucleotide sequences from this sample produce the same CDR3. The chain recombines TRBV30 with TRBJ1-1; perhaps TRBD1 as D (5 bases). The length of the CDR3 is 13 residues. Deletions cut 0 bases from V and 1 base from J, with 6 bases between. Germline CDR1 GTSNPN, CDR2 SVGIG (reference sequence). CDR3 amino acids: CAWSVGGNTEAFF. In DNA, the CDR3 is TGTGCCTGGAGTGTGGGGGGGAACACTGAAGCTTTCTTT.

This chain links TRBV7-3 with TRBJ2-3; 10 nucleotides align to TRBD2. CDR1 is SGHTA and CDR2 is FQGTGA in the germline V gene. J gave up 3 bases and V 2 bases, and 23 bases lay outside the gene matches. CDR3 length: 22 amino acids. CDR3 sequence: CASSLGTLAGERRQLATDTQYF. The DNA of the CDR3 is TGTGCCAGCAGCTTAGGAACCCTAGCGGGAGAAAGAAGGCAACTGGCAACAGATACGCAGTATTTT. The complete variable domain, with remaining parts taken from reference TRBV7-3 and TRBJ2-3, reads GAGVSQTPSNKVTEKGKYVELRCDPISGHTALYWYRQSLGQGPEFLIYFQGTGAADDSGLPNDRFFAVRPEGSVSTLKIQRTERGDSAVYLCASSLGTLAGERRQLATDTQYFGPGTRLTVL.

This clone has only one observation. The gene calls are TRBV5-1 and TRBJ2-7, with D possibly TRBD2 on 5 matching bases. The CDR3 totals 13 residues. Trimming removed 1 base at V and 6 bases at J, with 11 bases between. CDR1 is SGHRS, CDR2 YFSETQ, per germline. This CDR3 reads CASSLMGVREQYF. In DNA form, the CDR3 reads TGCGCCAGCAGCTTGATGGGAGTTCGCGAGCAGTACTTC.

DNA of the CDR3: TGTGCCAGCAGCGCAGACAGCCAAGAGACCCAGTACTTC. This encodes CASSADSQETQYF. The rearrangement links TRBV11-3 to TRBJ2-5; perhaps TRBD1 as D (5 bases). V was cut by 5 bases and J by 1 base, with 8 bases left in between. CDR3 length equals 13 residues. Germline V gene lookup returns CDR1 SGHNT and CDR2 YENEEA.

This chain connects TRBV28 to TRBJ1-4; D is perhaps TRBD1 (6 bases). The CDR3 spans 14 residues. Germline V gives CDR1 MDHEN, CDR2 SYDVKM. Trimming took 5 bases from V and 7 from J, leaving 14 bases between them. CDR3 loop: CASSRAGVGEKLFF. The CDR3, as DNA: TGTGCCAGCAGTCGGGCAGGGGTAGGTGAAAAACTGTTTTTT. Combining the CDR3 with reference TRBV28 and TRBJ1-4 gives the whole variable domain DVKVTQSSRYLVKRTGEKVFLECVQDMDHENMFWYRQDPGLGLRLIYFSYDVKMKEKGDIPEGYSVSREKKERFSLILESASTNQTSMYLCASSRAGVGEKLFFGSGTQLSVL.

The chain uses TRBV28 and TRBJ2-1, with TRBD1 identical over 9 bases. Germline V CDR1 and CDR2: MDHEN, SYDVKM. With V trimmed by 3 bases and J by 5 bases, 5 bases remained unmatched. This CDR3 is built from 15 residues. CDR3 sequence: CASSFGGQGNNEQFF. The DNA of the CDR3 is TGTGCCAGCAGTTTCGGGGGACAGGGAAACAATGAGCAGTTCTTC.

This chain links TRBV5-6 with TRBJ2-7, with a weak D call TRBD2 (5 bases). Germline loops: CDR1 SGHDT, CDR2 YYEEEE. Between the trimmed V and J ends, which lost 0 bases and 2 bases, there was a span of 15 bases. CDR3 length: 16 residues. DNA of the CDR3: TGTGCCAGCAGCTTGGCGGGGTCCGCCAGGACCTACGAGCAGTACTTC. Translation gives CASSLAGSARTYEQYF.

The CDR3 loop reads CASSLFGVQGQAGYTF. The CDR3 DNA reads as TGTGCCAGCAGTTTATTCGGAGTACAGGGTCAGGCAGGCTACACCTTC. The chain carries TRBV27 and TRBJ1-2; D is perhaps TRBD1 (6 bases). This CDR3 is 16 amino acids long. Germline CDR1 MNHEY, CDR2 SMNVEV (reference sequence). V lost 1 base and J 8 bases, leaving 20 bases between the germline ends.

The genes are TRBV29-1 and TRBJ2-1; D is unresolved. This CDR3 contains 10 residues. V lost 6 bases and J lost 10, with 10 bases in between. CDR1 and CDR2 (germline): SQVTM, ANQGSEA. The CDR3 nucleotides are TGCAGCGTCTTACATGCCGAGCAGTTCTTC. Translation gives CSVLHAEQFF.

V usage is TRBV5-1 and J usage is TRBJ1-2; TRBD1 aligns across 8 bases. This CDR3 comprises 15 residues. The ends lost 0 bases at V and 7 bases at J; junction bases unmatched: 8. The germline V gene encodes CDR1 SGHRS and CDR2 YFSETQ. CDR3 amino acids: CASSLGQGARGGYTF. CDR3 coding DNA: TGCGCCAGCAGCTTGGGCCAGGGGGCTCGTGGTGGCTACACCTTC.

This sequence joins TRBV15 and TRBJ1-1, with D possibly being TRBD1 (5 bases). This CDR3 contains 15 residues. Germline V gene sequence: CDR1 LNHNV, CDR2 YYDKDF (reference sequence). Trimming pared 1 base from V and 1 base from J, leaving 10 bases between. The CDR3 nucleotides read TGTGCCACCAGCAGAGGGCTTGGGGCGAACACTGAAGCTTTCTTT. This gives the protein CATSRGLGANTEAFF.

The chain is built from TRBV19 and TRBJ2-6, with D possibly TRBD1 on 5 matching bases. Germline V lookup: CDR1 LNHDA, CDR2 SQIVND (reference sequence). The V end lost 4 bases, the J end lost 4 bases, and 11 bases lay between the germline ends. This CDR3 is built from 15 residues. In DNA, the CDR3 is TGTGCCAGTAGTACCACAGGTTCGGGGGCCAACGTCCTGACTTTC. It translates to CASSTTGSGANVLTF.

The J gene is TRBJ2-2, the V gene TRBV19; tentative D call: TRBD2 (5 bases). CDR1 is LNHDA, CDR2 SQIVND, per germline (reference sequence). The CDR3 loop spans 14 amino acids. Between the trimmed V and J ends, which lost 3 bases and 5 bases, there was a span of 10 bases. The CDR3 region is CASSIRRNTGELFF. CDR3 in DNA: TGTGCCAGTAGTATTAGGAGGAATACCGGGGAGCTGTTTTTT.